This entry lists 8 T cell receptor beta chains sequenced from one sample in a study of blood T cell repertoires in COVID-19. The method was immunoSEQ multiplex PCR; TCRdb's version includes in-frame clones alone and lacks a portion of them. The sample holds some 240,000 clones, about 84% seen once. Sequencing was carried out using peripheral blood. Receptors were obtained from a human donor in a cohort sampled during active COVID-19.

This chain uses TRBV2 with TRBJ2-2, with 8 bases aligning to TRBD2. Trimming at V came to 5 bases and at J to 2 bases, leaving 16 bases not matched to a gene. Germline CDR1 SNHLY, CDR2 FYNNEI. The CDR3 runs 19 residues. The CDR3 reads CASSYRGGAGVLNTGELFF. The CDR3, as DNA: TGTGCCAGCAGTTACCGGGGGGGAGCGGGAGTCCTTAACACCGGGGAGCTGTTTTTT.

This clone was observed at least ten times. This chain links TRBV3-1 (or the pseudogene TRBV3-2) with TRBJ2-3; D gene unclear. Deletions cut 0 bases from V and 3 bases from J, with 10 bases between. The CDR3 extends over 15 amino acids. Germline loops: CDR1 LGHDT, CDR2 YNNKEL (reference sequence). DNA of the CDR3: TGTGCCAGCAGCCAAGATCGAGCGAAGACAGATACGCAGTATTTT. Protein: CASSQDRAKTDTQYF.

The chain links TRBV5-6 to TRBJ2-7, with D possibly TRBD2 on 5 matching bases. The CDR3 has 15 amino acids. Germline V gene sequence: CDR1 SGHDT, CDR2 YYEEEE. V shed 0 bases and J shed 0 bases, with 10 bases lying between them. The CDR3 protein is CASSLALASSYEQYF. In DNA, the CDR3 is TGTGCCAGCAGCTTGGCCTTAGCGAGCTCCTACGAGCAGTACTTC.

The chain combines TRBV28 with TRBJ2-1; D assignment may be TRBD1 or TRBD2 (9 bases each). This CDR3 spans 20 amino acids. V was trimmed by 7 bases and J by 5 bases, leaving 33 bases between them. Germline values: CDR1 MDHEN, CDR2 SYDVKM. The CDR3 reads CASIPGGTGRRRGGNNEQFF. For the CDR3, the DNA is TGTGCCAGCATCCCCGGAGGGACAGGGCGACGGCGGGGGGGGAACAATGAGCAGTTCTTC.

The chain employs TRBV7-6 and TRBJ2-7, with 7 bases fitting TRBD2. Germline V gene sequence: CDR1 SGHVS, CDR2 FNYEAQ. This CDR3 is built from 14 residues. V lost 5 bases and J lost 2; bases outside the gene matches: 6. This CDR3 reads CASSPGGIAYEQYF. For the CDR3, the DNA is TGTGCCAGCAGCCCGGGAGGAATTGCCTACGAGCAGTACTTC.

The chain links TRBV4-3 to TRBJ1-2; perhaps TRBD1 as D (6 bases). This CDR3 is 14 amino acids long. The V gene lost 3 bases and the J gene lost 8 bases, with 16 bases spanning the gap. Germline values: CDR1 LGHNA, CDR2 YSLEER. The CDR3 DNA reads TGCGCCAGCAGCCAGGATAGGGGACACCGAGGCTACACCTTC. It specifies CASSQDRGHRGYTF.

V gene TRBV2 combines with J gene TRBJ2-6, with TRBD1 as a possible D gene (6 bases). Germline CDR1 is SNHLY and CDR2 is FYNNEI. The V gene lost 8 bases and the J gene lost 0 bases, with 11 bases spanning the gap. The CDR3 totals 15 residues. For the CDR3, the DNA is TGTGCCAGCGGACAGCTTACCTCTGGGGCCAACGTCCTGACTTTC. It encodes CASGQLTSGANVLTF. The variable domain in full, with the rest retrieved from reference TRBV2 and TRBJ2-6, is EPEVTQTPSHQVTQMGQEVILRCVPISNHLYFYWYRQILGQKVEFLVSFYNNEISEKSEIFDDQFSVERPDGSNFTLKIRSTKLEDSAMYFCASGQLTSGANVLTFGAGSRLTVL.

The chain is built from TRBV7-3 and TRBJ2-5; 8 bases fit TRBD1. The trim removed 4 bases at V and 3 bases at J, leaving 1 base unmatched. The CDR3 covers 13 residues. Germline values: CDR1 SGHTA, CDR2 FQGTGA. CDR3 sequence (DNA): TGTGCCAGCAGCTCGGACAGGGAAGAGACCCAGTACTTC. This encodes CASSSDREETQYF.